This T cell receptor (beta chain) comes out of a study of T cell changes during pregnancy in multiple sclerosis (dated by TCRdb to about 2019). Looking at the study overall: Changes in the T cell repertoire over the course of pregnancy were examined in this study in women with multiple sclerosis.

The germline V gene specifies LGHNA as CDR1 and YNFKEQ as CDR2. V is shortened by 6 bases, J by 8 bases, and the region joining them spans 11 bases. Spanning cysteine to phenylalanine, the CDR3 consists of 13 amino acids. The read is trimmed to its CDR3 DNA, 39 bases read in frame from base 1. Remarks on this clone: There is no known antigen for this receptor. Within one base of it there is no much larger clone, and no base qualities were kept.

To prepare the library, the immunoSEQ multiplex PCR assay was applied. Imported from immuneACCESS, the table was reduced by TCRdb to in-frame sequences with V and J called. These copies leave out some clones; in studies compared against another copy, an unresolved V gene accounts for under half, and the cause of the remainder is not known. This sample gives 40,000 to 50,000 clones in total; approximately 95% of them show up just once. Of the sample, over 0.45% falls within the top ten clones. The TCR was taken from a female donor with multiple sclerosis, enrolled in a pregnancy study. This specimen was CD4+ T cells from peripheral blood mononuclear cells, taken in the first trimester of pregnancy. The chain couples TRBV4-2 to TRBJ1-6; a tentative D match to TRBD1 spans 6 bases. The nucleotide sequence reads as follows: TGTGCCAGCAGTGAACAGGGTGATTCACCCCTCCACTTT. This sequence encodes CASSEQGDSPLHF.